Here is one T cell receptor beta chain with its context. The data were obtained in a study of shared clonotypes between healthy human individuals. The input for sorted-subset replicate PCRs was approximately 210 ng DNA, 30,000 or so T cell genomes. Under the authors' procedure: Filtering differed, since immunoSEQ gave only junction sequences and no quality scores. This table comes from immunoSEQ multiplex PCR, and its TCRdb copy is limited to in-frame clones, with some not included. V, J and clone size are those of that table, while D and trimming were read from the DNA. The sample includes roughly 2 million clones, approximately 95% seen only once; the top ten take 0.1% to 0.15%. The sequence was obtained from a man between 18 and 35 years old in good health. Sequencing was carried out using naive CD4+ T cells sorted from blood. Subset here: CD45RA+ positively selected.

CDR3 bases: TGTGCCAGCAGGAGGGAGGTGTACCAAGATACGCAGTATTTT. Residues: CASRREVYQDTQYF. The chain combines TRBV2 with TRBJ2-3; TRBD2 is a possible D gene (6 bases). Germline V lookup: CDR1 SNHLY, CDR2 FYNNEI. Trimming took 6 bases from V and 5 from J, leaving 15 bases between them. This CDR3 has 14 amino acids.